This T cell receptor (beta chain) was found in a study of persistence of HIV-infected CD4 T cells. General observations from the study: CMV- and Gag-responding cells had lower TCRbeta richness than CD3/CD28-responding cells.

The libraries were made with immunoSEQ version 4 in survey mode. Assay used: immunoSEQ multiplex PCR; TCRdb lists only in-frame clones, some missing. The table shows approximately 30,000 clones, with 82% occurring only once. Looked up from germline, CDR1 is SGHTA and CDR2 is FQGNSA. V was clipped by 3 bases and J by 4 bases; unmatched bases: 11. There are 17 residues in the CDR3. To note about this clone: Its antigen is unknown.

Lysates of CMV-infected fibroblasts at roughly 10 ug/mL stimulated these cells. CD40L-negative CD69-negative CD45RO-high memory CD4+ T cells were sorted as populations depleted of antigen-responding cells. This specimen was CD4+ T cells sorted from PBMCs after approximately 19-hour stimulation, taken from a patient who received antiretroviral therapy. The rearrangement uses TRBV7-2 and TRBJ2-5; 10 positions agree with TRBD2. The TCR was taken from an adult woman with HIV who was CMV-seropositive. The DNA for the CDR3 is TGTGCCAGCAGCTTGGCGAGCGGGGGGGCGGTTCGAGAGACCCAGTACTTC. Protein product: CASSLASGGAVRETQYF.